The clone carrying this TCR beta chain was observed a handful of times. The record originates from a study of blood T cell repertoires in COVID-19. In the source study's methods: Estimates of nucleated cell counts were drawn from the amplification of reference gene primers. The method was immunoSEQ multiplex PCR; TCRdb's version includes in-frame clones alone and lacks a portion of them. That table furnishes V, J and clone size, whereas the DNA furnished D and trimming. The sample holds some 80,000 clones, under 80% seen once. This CDR3 comprises 18 residues. CDR1 MNHEY and CDR2 SVGEGT come from the germline V gene. Unmatched junction bases numbered 11, after V lost 2 bases and J lost 1 base.

Specimen: peripheral blood. This receptor was taken from a woman at least 80 years old with active or convalescent COVID-19. The chain combines TRBV6-2 or TRBV6-3 with TRBJ2-3, with TRBD1 matching over 8 bases. CDR3 DNA sequence: TGTGCCAGCAGTTACCAAACAGGGGGAATCGGGGGCACAGATACGCAGTATTTT. Translated, it gives CASSYQTGGIGGTDTQYF.